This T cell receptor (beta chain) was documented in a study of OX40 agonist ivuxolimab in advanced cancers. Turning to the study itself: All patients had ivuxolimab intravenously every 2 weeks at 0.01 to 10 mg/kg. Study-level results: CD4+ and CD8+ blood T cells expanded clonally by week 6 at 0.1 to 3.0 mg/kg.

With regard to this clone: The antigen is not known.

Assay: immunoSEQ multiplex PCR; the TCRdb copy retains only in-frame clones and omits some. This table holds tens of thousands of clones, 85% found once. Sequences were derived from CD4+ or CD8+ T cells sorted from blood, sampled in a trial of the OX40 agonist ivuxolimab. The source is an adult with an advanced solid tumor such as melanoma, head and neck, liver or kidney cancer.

The CDR3 bases are TGTGCCAGCACGTTAGCGGGTGAAGGTGAGCAGTTCTTC. It translates to CASTLAGEGEQFF. This chain connects TRBV2 to TRBJ2-1; 7 bases align to TRBD2. The CDR3 spans 13 residues. V shed 7 bases and J 9 bases; nucleotides not matched to a gene: 9. Germline CDR1 is SNHLY and CDR2 is FYNNEI.